This TCR beta chain was sequenced for a study of vaccination and CD4 T cells after COVID-19. In the study overall: Three convalescent patients provided samples that were taken at day 14 and days 161 to 241 post-vaccination.

Stated time point: late sampling 161 to 241 days after vaccination in three convalescent patients. With 6 bases clipped from V and 0 bases from J, the junction kept 4 bases outside the gene matches. The CDR3 is 15 amino acids. Germline CDR1 MDHEN, CDR2 SYDVKM. TCRdb re-called the PCR reads with MiXCR, one entry per CDR3 protein. The table records roughly 30,000 distinct CDR3 sequences, under 65% of them present only once. Only a few counts were recorded for this clonotype. The receptor was derived from a human donor who had recovered from COVID-19. The sample in question was CD4+ T cells from blood, obtained about 7 months after SARS-CoV-2 vaccination. The chain combines TRBV28 with TRBJ1-5; the match to TRBD1 covers 8 bases. The chain's CDR3 is CASRTGQGSNQPQHF. The CDR3 coding sequence is TGTGCCAGCAGAACCGGACAGGGTAGCAATCAGCCCCAGCATTTT.